The T cell receptor beta chain under discussion was sequenced for a study of T-cell memory formation after mild COVID-19. This clonotype was seen only a few times. TCRdb redid the calling of the 5' RACE reads with MiXCR, one entry per CDR3 protein. The repertoire has 300,000 to 350,000 distinct CDR3 sequences, approximately 13% of them found once; the top ten carry 20% to 25%. CDR3 size: 16 residues. Germline lookup yields CDR1 SGHDN and CDR2 FVKESK. J lost 7 bases, V lost 6 bases, and 12 bases had no gene match. This TCR derives from a man aged 18 to 29 who had mild COVID-19 (a few samples of this study predate the infection). Cell type and time point are not known. The sample was PBMCs or a T cell subset sorted from them (not recorded which). The chain carries TRBV14 and TRBJ1-2; 12 bases fit TRBD1. CDR3 loop: CASRPSGTGGQGGYTF. The CDR3 DNA sequence: TGTGCCAGCAGACCATCCGGGACAGGGGGCCAGGGTGGCTACACCTTC.